The 21 T cell receptor beta chains below all came from one sample that was sequenced in a study of shared clonotypes between healthy human individuals. The protocol was immunoSEQ multiplex PCR, while the TCRdb copy is restricted to in-frame clones and leaves out a portion. The top ten hold over 0.12% of the sample, which has more than 2,000,000 clones, approximately 94% seen once. The sample consisted of naive CD4+ T cells sorted from blood. Subset: CD45RA+ positively selected. The receptors were sampled from a man between 18 and 29 years old in good health.

This rearrangement joins TRBV18 to TRBJ2-2; 9 bases are shared with TRBD2. V gave up 3 bases and J gave up 8 bases; unmatched junction bases: 4. CDR1 and CDR2 from the germline V gene are KGHSH and LQKENI. The CDR3 contains 14 residues. The CDR3 spells CASSPGLAIGELFF. DNA of the CDR3: TGTGCCAGCTCACCCGGACTAGCGATTGGGGAGCTGTTTTTT.

This rearrangement joins TRBV19 to TRBJ2-6; D tentatively fits TRBD1 or TRBD2 (6 bases each). The length of the CDR3 is 16 residues. CDR1 is LNHDA and CDR2 is SQIVND in the germline V gene (reference sequence). V lost 3 bases and J 4 bases, leaving 13 bases between the germline ends. CDR3 region: CASSIWGAEGANVLTF. CDR3 DNA: TGTGCCAGTAGTATTTGGGGGGCGGAAGGGGCCAACGTCCTGACTTTC.

The DNA of the CDR3 is TGTGCCAGCACCACCGGGGGCTCCGAGACCCAGTACTTC. It specifies CASTTGGSETQYF. The V and J genes are TRBV6-5 and TRBJ2-5; D may match TRBD1 or TRBD2 (6 bases each). CDR1 and CDR2 (germline): MNHEY, SVGAGI. V was cut by 7 bases and J by 5 bases, with 14 bases left in between. This CDR3 comprises 13 residues.

The CDR3 reads CASSVLTGAGSPLHF. CDR3 sequence (DNA): TGTGCCAGCAGCGTCCTTACAGGGGCGGGGTCACCCCTCCACTTT. The rearrangement joins TRBV9 to TRBJ1-6, with 7 positions matching TRBD1. Losses at the gene ends were 2 bases for V and 10 bases for J; bases not matched to a gene: 9. There are 15 residues in the CDR3. Germline V gene data show CDR1 as SGDLS and CDR2 as YYNGEE. The variable domain in full, completed from reference TRBV9 and TRBJ1-6, reads DSGVTQTPKHLITATGQRVTLRCSPRSGDLSVYWYQQSLDQGLQFLIQYYNGEERAKGNILERFSAQQFPDLHSELNLSSLELGDSALYFCASSVLTGAGSPLHFGNGTRLTVT.

Note on this clone: Different DNA sequences within this sample yield the same CDR3. The chain joins TRBV4-3 to TRBJ2-3, with a weak D call TRBD2 (5 bases). V was pared by 1 base and J by 3 bases, with 11 bases between. Germline lookup yields CDR1 LGHNA and CDR2 YSLEER. The CDR3 is 15 residues long. In DNA form, the CDR3 reads TGCGCCAGCAGCCAAGTCGGTGGGAGTACAGATACGCAGTATTTT. Translated: CASSQVGGSTDTQYF.

The V call is TRBV5-8, the J call TRBJ1-4; no firm D call. Germline lookup yields CDR1 SGHTS and CDR2 YDEGEE. V lost 1 base and J 0 bases, leaving 4 bases between the germline ends. The CDR3 contains 14 residues. The CDR3 coding sequence is TGTGCCAGCAGCTTGTTCGCAACTAATGAAAAACTGTTTTTT. This codes for CASSLFATNEKLFF.

CDR3 DNA: TGTGCCAGCAGCACAGGGACTAGCGGGGGGGCCGATGAGCAGTTCTTC. Amino acid sequence: CASSTGTSGGADEQFF. The V gene is TRBV11-3, the J gene TRBJ2-1; 16 nucleotides match TRBD2. This CDR3 is 16 amino acids long. The germline V gene encodes CDR1 SGHNT and CDR2 YENEEA. Trimming at V came to 5 bases and at J to 8 bases, leaving 6 bases not matched to a gene.

As for this clone: Other DNA variants within this sample encode the same CDR3. V is TRBV28 and J is TRBJ1-6, with D possibly matching TRBD1 (5 bases). Trimming pared 6 bases from V and 1 base from J, leaving 16 bases between. Germline V gene lookup returns CDR1 MDHEN and CDR2 SYDVKM. The CDR3 has 17 residues. DNA for the CDR3: TGTGCCAGCAGCTCATTTGGGGGAAAGTCCTATAATTCACCCCTCCACTTT. The encoded protein is CASSSFGGKSYNSPLHF.

V usage is TRBV10-3 and J usage is TRBJ2-7; D may be TRBD2 (6 bases). The V and J ends lost 3 bases and 3 bases respectively, with 15 bases between them. Germline loops: CDR1 ENHRY, CDR2 SYGVKD. CDR3 length equals 15 residues. The CDR3 bases are TGTGCCATCAGTGATTCGAATGCGGGGAACTACGAGCAGTACTTC. Its protein is CAISDSNAGNYEQYF.

The chain links TRBV11-2 to TRBJ2-7; 7 bases map to TRBD1. Trimming at V came to 0 bases and at J to 3 bases, leaving 5 bases not matched to a gene. The CDR3 spans 15 residues. Germline V CDR1 and CDR2: SGHAT, FQNNGV. CDR3 bases: TGTGCCAGCAGCTTAGATCAAGGGACAGACTACGAGCAGTACTTC. It encodes CASSLDQGTDYEQYF.

CDR3 residues: CASRAGTSGDSYEQYF. In nucleotides, the CDR3 is TGCGCCAGCAGAGCTGGGACTAGCGGGGATTCCTACGAGCAGTACTTC. V is TRBV10-2 and J is TRBJ2-7; 13 positions match TRBD2. Germline V CDR1 and CDR2: WSHSY, SAAADI. J was trimmed by 1 base and V by 6 bases; bases with no gene match: 6. The length of the CDR3 is 16 residues.

This chain uses TRBV4-1 with TRBJ2-5, with 9 bases aligning to TRBD1. CDR1 MGHRA and CDR2 YSYEKL come from the germline V gene. The trim removed 0 bases at V and 1 base at J, leaving 3 bases unmatched. The CDR3 loop spans 16 amino acids. CDR3 residues: CASSQDWTGVQETQYF. Here the CDR3 DNA reads TGCGCCAGCAGCCAAGATTGGACAGGGGTCCAAGAGACCCAGTACTTC.

With respect to this clone: Its ends do not fully match the called genes, so a read error is possible. This sequence joins TRBV5-6 and TRBJ2-1; perhaps D is TRBD1 or TRBD2 (5 bases each). CDR3 length: 15 residues. The germline CDR1 and CDR2 sequences are SGHDT and YYEEEE. CDR3 in DNA: TGTGCCAGCAACTTGGGACCGCACTCCTACAATGAGCAGTTCTTC. Amino acid sequence: CASNLGPHSYNEQFF.

The chain has TRBV6-1 and TRBJ1-5; D may be TRBD1 (5 bases). Germline lookup yields CDR1 MNHNS and CDR2 SASEGT. The CDR3 has 13 residues. V was trimmed by 7 bases and J by 2 bases, leaving 9 bases between them. Here the CDR3 DNA reads TGTGCCAGCACCAGGGAAGGCAATCAGCCCCAGCATTTT. Translated: CASTREGNQPQHF.

This clone was counted a few times. This specimen includes other DNA sequences encoding the same CDR3. The CDR3 sequence: CASSYLQGSSPLHF. In DNA form, the CDR3 reads TGTGCCAGCAGTTACTTACAGGGCAGCTCACCCCTCCACTTT. The V and J genes are TRBV6-5 and TRBJ1-6; D may be TRBD1 (6 bases). V shed 1 base and J shed 10 bases, with 11 bases lying between them. CDR1 and CDR2 from the germline V gene are MNHEY and SVGAGI. This CDR3 spans 14 amino acids.

This chain uses TRBV7-2 with TRBJ1-4; TRBD1 might be the D (5 bases). V shed 0 bases and J shed 0 bases, with 14 bases lying between them. Germline V gene sequence: CDR1 SGHTA, CDR2 FQGNSA. This CDR3 region has 18 residues. CDR3: CASSLAGGKGTTNEKLFF. The CDR3 DNA follows: TGTGCCAGCAGCTTAGCGGGAGGGAAGGGGACAACTAATGAAAAACTGTTTTTT.

The chain has TRBV29-1 and TRBJ2-1, with 9 positions matching TRBD1. The CDR3 has 16 amino acids. From germline, CDR1 is SQVTM and CDR2 ANQGSEA. The ends lost 6 bases at V and 4 bases at J; junction bases unmatched: 13. CDR3 sequence (DNA): TGCAGCGTGTTTCCGGGACAGGGAGTAAGATACAATGAGCAGTTCTTC. Translated: CSVFPGQGVRYNEQFF.

V usage is TRBV6-4 and J usage is TRBJ1-1, with D possibly TRBD1 on 5 matching bases. The CDR3 spans 14 residues. Trimming pared 6 bases from V and 0 bases from J, leaving 11 bases between. Germline assignment: CDR1 MRHNA and CDR2 SNTAGT. Written as DNA, the CDR3 is TGTGCCAGCAGGGGGGACGGAATGAACACTGAAGCTTTCTTT. Its protein is CASRGDGMNTEAFF.

The chain uses TRBV19 and TRBJ2-7, with TRBD2 as a possible D gene (6 bases). The CDR3 loop spans 12 amino acids. In germline, CDR1 is LNHDA, CDR2 SQIVND (reference sequence). V lost 8 bases to trimming and J lost 5 bases, with 13 bases between them. CDR3 in amino acids: CASGAGRHEQYF. DNA of the CDR3: TGTGCCAGTGGAGCAGGGAGGCACGAGCAGTACTTC.

The V and J genes are TRBV5-4 and TRBJ2-1, with 12 bases that match TRBD1. CDR1 and CDR2 from the germline V gene are SGHNT and YYREEE (reference sequence). This CDR3 contains 16 residues. V lost 0 bases to trimming and J lost 7 bases; unmatched junction nucleotides: 5. CDR3 amino acids: CASSLGGTGGLNEQFF. The CDR3 nucleotides are TGTGCCAGCAGCTTGGGCGGGACAGGGGGCTTGAATGAGCAGTTCTTC.

The V and J genes are TRBV5-8 and TRBJ2-7, with TRBD1 matching 8 bases. V was clipped by 5 bases and J by 5 bases; unmatched bases: 6. CDR3 length: 13 amino acids. Germline V gives CDR1 SGHTS, CDR2 YDEGEE. In DNA form, the CDR3 reads TGTGCCAGCAGTTCGACAGGGGTCCACGAGCAGTACTTC. It is translated as CASSSTGVHEQYF.